The sequence of this T cell receptor beta chain was determined in a study of T cell responses to AZD1222 COVID-19 vaccine. Turning to this clone: No antigen is known for it.

Study findings and constraints: It should be noted that donors were predominantly white British and more often female, and clonal diversity was possibly underestimated. Spike-specific TCR depth and breadth grew after two AZD1222 doses.

The CDR3 has 13 residues. V shed 3 bases and J shed 10 bases, with 10 bases lying between them. Assay used: immunoSEQ multiplex PCR; TCRdb lists only in-frame clones, some missing. The profile shows some 200,000 clones, just over 90% of them singletons. The sample consisted of peripheral blood, taken on day 0 of AZD1222 vaccination. The source is an adult in good health. The V and J genes are TRBV12-3 or TRBV12-4 and TRBJ1-6; D remains ambiguous. CDR3 in DNA: TGTGCCAGCAGTTTCGGAACAAGGTCACCCCTCCACTTT. Its protein is CASSFGTRSPLHF.